Shown below are 29 T cell receptor beta chains from a single sample sequenced in a study of identical twins. TCRdb independently ran MiXCR on the 5' RACE reads; one entry per CDR3 protein. Of 500,000 or so distinct CDR3 sequences in the sample, 14% are singletons; the top ten hold more than 0.5%. The sample was also linked to a second study, of yellow fever vaccine responses in identical twins.

The specimen sequenced was CD4+ T cells sorted from blood. These receptor sequences come from a young woman in good health.

CDR3 DNA sequence: TGTGCCTGGAGTGACCTCGGCGAAGCTTTCTTT. It yields the protein CAWSDLGEAFF. V is TRBV30 and J is TRBJ1-1; D remains unclear. Germline loops: CDR1 GTSNPN, CDR2 SVGIG (reference sequence). V was trimmed by 1 base and J by 8 bases, leaving 8 bases between them. The CDR3 consists of 11 residues.

This chain links TRBV29-1 with TRBJ1-1, with TRBD1 as a possible D gene (6 bases). Deletions cut 7 bases from V and 6 bases from J, with 21 bases between. Germline V gene data show CDR1 as SQVTM and CDR2 as ANQGSEA. This CDR3 has 14 amino acids. The CDR3 protein is CSGHQGTPGAEAFF. As DNA, the CDR3 is TGCAGCGGTCACCAGGGGACCCCTGGCGCTGAAGCTTTCTTT.

The chain uses TRBV24-1 and TRBJ2-2; TRBD1 matches 8 bases. CDR1 is KGHDR and CDR2 is SFDVKD in the germline V gene. Trimming removed 2 bases from V and 7 bases from J; junction bases left unmatched: 2. CDR3 length: 14 residues. DNA for the CDR3: TGTGCCACCAGTGATTCGACAGGGGTCGGGGAGCTGTTTTTT. It encodes CATSDSTGVGELFF.

This clonotype showed up many times. This chain links TRBV5-5 with TRBJ1-6, with no clear D. Germline V gene sequence: CDR1 SGHKS, CDR2 YYEKEE (reference sequence). Trimming shortened V by 1 base and J by 2 bases, and 10 bases separated the two germline ends. This CDR3 spans 16 amino acids. The CDR3 loop is CASSLIGGTYNSPLHF. DNA for the CDR3: TGTGCCAGCAGCTTGATCGGTGGCACCTATAATTCACCCCTCCACTTT.

This chain uses TRBV20-1 with TRBJ2-3, with D possibly matching TRBD2 (6 bases). V gave up 3 bases and J gave up 7 bases, with 17 bases separating them. The germline CDR1 and CDR2 sequences are DFQATT and SNEGSKA (reference sequence). The CDR3 is made up of 14 amino acids. The CDR3 region has the DNA TGCAGTGCTAGCCACAGCCGGGACTCCTATACGCAGTATTTT. Its translation: CSASHSRDSYTQYF.

This clonotype was recorded a few times. The V gene is TRBV12-3 or TRBV12-4, the J gene TRBJ2-2; 15 bases line up with TRBD2. Unmatched junction bases numbered 3, after V lost 5 bases and J lost 5 bases. This CDR3 is 16 amino acids long. CDR3 sequence reads: CASSLGLAGGTGELFF. CDR3 coding DNA: TGTGCCAGCAGTCTGGGACTAGCGGGGGGAACCGGGGAGCTGTTTTTT.

V is TRBV3-1 and J is TRBJ2-7, with TRBD1 identical over 7 bases. Germline loops: CDR1 LGHDT, CDR2 YNNKEL (reference sequence). The V and J ends lost 4 bases and 12 bases, in that order; junction bases with no gene match: 15. This CDR3 is 14 amino acids long. The CDR3 sequence: CASSLRDSLEDPYF. DNA for the CDR3: TGTGCCAGCAGCCTACGGGACAGTCTGGAGGATCCGTACTTC.

The chain uses TRBV10-3 and TRBJ1-2; 8 nucleotides agree with TRBD1. Germline loops: CDR1 ENHRY, CDR2 SYGVKD. This CDR3 comprises 14 residues. The trim removed 2 bases at V and 6 bases at J, leaving 5 bases unmatched. CDR3 protein: CAISEDRGLNGYTF. The CDR3 nucleotides are TGTGCCATCAGTGAGGACAGGGGCCTCAATGGCTACACCTTC.

This clonotype occurred many times. This rearrangement joins TRBV9 to TRBJ2-7; the D gene could be TRBD1 or TRBD2 (7 bases each). Germline CDR1 is SGDLS and CDR2 is YYNGEE. CDR3 size: 15 residues. The ends were cut back, 4 bases at V and 5 bases at J, with 19 bases in the middle. CDR3: CASSSQTGTMNEQYF. CDR3 DNA: TGTGCCAGCAGCTCACAGACAGGGACTATGAACGAGCAGTACTTC. Full variable domain (rest looked up from reference TRBV9 and TRBJ2-7): DSGVTQTPKHLITATGQRVTLRCSPRSGDLSVYWYQQSLDQGLQFLIQYYNGEERAKGNILERFSAQQFPDLHSELNLSSLELGDSALYFCASSSQTGTMNEQYFGPGTRLTVT.

This clonotype was counted at least ten times. CDR3 bases: TGCAGTGCTATAGATCCGGGACTAGCCGCTGAGCAGTTCTTC. Translated: CSAIDPGLAAEQFF. The V call is TRBV20-1, the J call TRBJ2-1, with 9 bases matching TRBD2. J lost 9 bases, V lost 4 bases, and 10 bases had no gene match. The CDR3 has 14 residues. Germline V CDR1 and CDR2: DFQATT, SNEGSKA (reference sequence).

The V and J genes are TRBV7-2 and TRBJ1-5; D remains ambiguous. V was pared by 6 bases and J by 2 bases, with 11 bases between. Germline CDR1 reads SGHTA; CDR2 reads FQGNSA. The length of the CDR3 is 14 residues. CDR3 bases: TGTGCCAGCAGTACTCCCGGGGGCAATCAGCCCCAGCATTTT. Translating gives CASSTPGGNQPQHF. Based on the CDR3 plus reference TRBV7-2 and TRBJ1-5, the full variable domain is GAGVSQSPSNKVTEKGKDVELRCDPISGHTALYWYRQSLGQGLEFLIYFQGNSAPDKSGLPSDRFSAERTGGSVSTLTIQRTQQEDSAVYLCASSTPGGNQPQHFGDGTRLSIL.

V gene TRBV3-1 combines with J gene TRBJ2-6; tentative D call: TRBD1 (6 bases). Germline V gene data show CDR1 as LGHDT and CDR2 as YNNKEL (reference sequence). Deletions cut 1 base from V and 4 bases from J, with 14 bases between. This CDR3 has 17 residues. CDR3 amino acids: CASSQVSTGPGANVLTF. The CDR3 DNA sequence: TGTGCCAGCAGCCAAGTTTCTACAGGGCCAGGGGCCAACGTCCTGACTTTC.

The rearrangement uses TRBV7-9 and TRBJ2-7; 7 bases map to TRBD1. The trim removed 1 base at V and 5 bases at J, leaving 8 bases unmatched. Germline-derived CDR1 and CDR2 are SEHNR and FQNEAQ (reference sequence). This CDR3 has 15 amino acids. The DNA of the CDR3 is TGTGCCAGCAGCTTAGACCCAGGGGGAGAGCACGAGCAGTACTTC. Translated, it gives CASSLDPGGEHEQYF.

Concerning this clonotype itself: Just one base apart from a much larger clone, this may be a read error. The V call is TRBV15, the J call TRBJ2-1, with TRBD1 identical over 7 bases. Germline V gives CDR1 LNHNV, CDR2 YYDKDF (reference sequence). The CDR3 is 17 residues long. CDR3 nucleotide sequence: TGTGCCACCAGCAGACTCCACTCGGGACAGACCTACATTGAGCAGTTCTTC. The encoded protein is CATSRLHSGQTYIEQFF.

This clonotype came up a few times. This chain connects TRBV12-3 or TRBV12-4 to TRBJ1-5, with D unresolved. The CDR3 has 15 amino acids. The V end lost 3 bases, the J end lost 1 base, and 10 bases lay between the germline ends. The CDR3 loop is CASSFGAPSNQPQHF. The CDR3 DNA follows: TGTGCCAGCAGTTTCGGCGCCCCCAGCAATCAGCCCCAGCATTTT.

The chain uses TRBV5-1 and TRBJ2-5; D gene ambiguous. The CDR3 contains 15 residues. Trimming took 0 bases from V and 1 from J, leaving 10 bases between them. Germline assignment: CDR1 SGHRS and CDR2 YFSETQ. The CDR3 loop reads CASSLARWGQETQYF. The CDR3 DNA reads as TGCGCCAGCAGCTTGGCAAGGTGGGGCCAAGAGACCCAGTACTTC.

The V call is TRBV28, the J call TRBJ2-7, with 8 nucleotides matching TRBD1. The germline V gene has CDR1 MDHEN and CDR2 SYDVKM. V shed 7 bases and J 1 base; nucleotides not matched to a gene: 6. The CDR3 loop spans 14 amino acids. CDR3 protein: CASIRTGRSYEQYF. As DNA, the CDR3 is TGTGCCAGCATTAGGACAGGGAGGTCCTACGAGCAGTACTTC.

V is TRBV7-2 and J is TRBJ2-3; D gene unclear. Per germline, CDR1 SGHTA and CDR2 FQGNSA. V lost 1 base and J 1 base, leaving 9 bases between the germline ends. CDR3 length: 15 residues. CDR3 sequence (DNA): TGTGCCAGCAGCTTAGTTGGACCGGGCACAGATACGCAGTATTTT. It specifies CASSLVGPGTDTQYF.

This clonotype was found a few times. Here the CDR3 reads CASSPDRRPDTQYF. CDR3 in DNA: TGCGCCAGCAGTCCCGACAGGCGCCCAGATACGCAGTATTTT. This chain links TRBV10-1 with TRBJ2-3, with D possibly TRBD1 on 6 matching bases. V was trimmed by 5 bases and J by 4 bases, leaving 13 bases between them. In germline, CDR1 is WNHNN, CDR2 SYGVQD (reference sequence). This CDR3 spans 14 amino acids.

This clonotype was picked up a small number of times. The chain combines TRBV27 with TRBJ2-3; no firm D call. V shed 1 base and J shed 2 bases, with 7 bases lying between them. CDR1 is MNHEY and CDR2 is SMNVEV in the germline V gene (reference sequence). This CDR3 is built from 14 residues. In nucleotides, the CDR3 is TGTGCCAGCAGTTTATACGGATCCACAGATACGCAGTATTTT. Its protein product is CASSLYGSTDTQYF.

A few counts support this clonotype. The chain has TRBV12-3 or TRBV12-4 and TRBJ2-7; D is unclear. Trimming stripped 4 bases from V and 2 bases from J, with 12 bases between. This CDR3 has 14 residues. The CDR3 nucleotides read TGTGCCAGCAGTTCTCTGGGGTCAGCCTACGAGCAGTACTTC. Protein product: CASSSLGSAYEQYF.

This clonotype was recorded many times. The chain has TRBV28 and TRBJ2-1; TRBD2 matches at 11 bases. The CDR3 totals 15 residues. Looked up from germline, CDR1 is MDHEN and CDR2 is SYDVKM. V gave up 3 bases and J gave up 7 bases; unmatched junction bases: 5. CDR3 sequence (DNA): TGTGCCAGCAGTTTGCTGACTAGCGGGAATAATGAGCAGTTCTTC. Translating it yields CASSLLTSGNNEQFF.

This clonotype showed up just a few times. The chain links TRBV6-6 to TRBJ2-3; D might be TRBD2 (5 bases). Trimming stripped 4 bases from V and 5 bases from J, with 10 bases between. CDR1 and CDR2 (germline): MNHNY, SVGAGI (reference sequence). This CDR3 comprises 13 residues. Written as DNA, the CDR3 is TGTGCCAGCAGTTCGGGGTGGGTAGATACGCAGTATTTT. Amino acids: CASSSGWVDTQYF.

This clonotype has a count of ten or more. The chain uses TRBV12-3 or TRBV12-4 and TRBJ2-1; 11 bases are shared with TRBD2. The CDR3 runs to 15 residues. Trimming removed 6 bases from V and 7 bases from J; junction bases left unmatched: 8. The CDR3 DNA follows: TGTGCCAGCAGCCAGGGACTAGCGGTGTCAAATGAGCAGTTCTTC. Translating it yields CASSQGLAVSNEQFF.

The sample holds a few counts of this clonotype. The chain combines TRBV2 with TRBJ1-1, with TRBD1 as a possible D gene (5 bases). The CDR3 loop spans 15 amino acids. Per germline, CDR1 SNHLY and CDR2 FYNNEI. Between the trimmed V and J ends, which lost 2 bases and 7 bases, there was a span of 17 bases. As DNA, the CDR3 is TGTGCCAGCAGTGAAACCGGGACTAGGAGAGGTGAAGCTTTCTTT. Amino acids: CASSETGTRRGEAFF.

CDR3 residues: CASSLSGERAFF. The CDR3 nucleotides are TGTGCCAGCAGTTTATCAGGGGAAAGAGCTTTCTTT. This chain connects TRBV28 to TRBJ1-1; TRBD1 is a possible D gene (6 bases). V lost 1 base and J lost 10, with 10 bases in between. This CDR3 is built from 12 residues. In germline, CDR1 is MDHEN, CDR2 SYDVKM. The full variable domain, with the rest looked up from reference TRBV28 and TRBJ1-1, is DVKVTQSSRYLVKRTGEKVFLECVQDMDHENMFWYRQDPGLGLRLIYFSYDVKMKEKGDIPEGYSVSREKKERFSLILESASTNQTSMYLCASSLSGERAFFGQGTRLTVV.

This clonotype was seen more than once but under ten times. The rearrangement uses TRBV18 and TRBJ2-7; 11 bases fit TRBD1. CDR1 KGHSH and CDR2 LQKENI come from the germline V gene. This CDR3 spans 14 amino acids. After removal of 3 bases from V and 5 bases from J, the junction contained 3 bases not matched to a gene. CDR3 sequence (DNA): TGTGCCAGCTCACCTCTGGACAGGGGGCACGAGCAGTACTTC. Translation: CASSPLDRGHEQYF. Looking up the rest from reference TRBV18 and TRBJ2-7 gives the full variable domain: NAGVMQNPRHLVRRRGQEARLRCSPMKGHSHVYWYRQLPEEGLKFMVYLQKENIIDESGMPKERFSAEFPKEGPSILRIQQVVRGDSAAYFCASSPLDRGHEQYFGPGTRLTVT.

The chain carries TRBV20-1 and TRBJ2-2; TRBD1 matches 7 bases. Germline V gives CDR1 DFQATT, CDR2 SNEGSKA (reference sequence). CDR3 length equals 17 residues. The junction had 14 bases not matched to a gene; V was cut back by 2 bases and J by 5 bases. The CDR3 reads CSARSDRAASPTGELFF. Written as DNA, the CDR3 is TGCAGTGCTAGATCCGACAGGGCCGCTAGTCCGACCGGGGAGCTGTTTTTT.

J is TRBJ2-7 and V is TRBV19; 11 bases are a match to TRBD2. The CDR3 has 15 residues. V shed 3 bases and J 2 bases; nucleotides not matched to a gene: 3. Germline V gene sequence: CDR1 LNHDA, CDR2 SQIVND (reference sequence). In nucleotides, the CDR3 is TGTGCCAGTAGTATCGGGACTAGCGGTACCTACGAGCAGTACTTC. Residues: CASSIGTSGTYEQYF.